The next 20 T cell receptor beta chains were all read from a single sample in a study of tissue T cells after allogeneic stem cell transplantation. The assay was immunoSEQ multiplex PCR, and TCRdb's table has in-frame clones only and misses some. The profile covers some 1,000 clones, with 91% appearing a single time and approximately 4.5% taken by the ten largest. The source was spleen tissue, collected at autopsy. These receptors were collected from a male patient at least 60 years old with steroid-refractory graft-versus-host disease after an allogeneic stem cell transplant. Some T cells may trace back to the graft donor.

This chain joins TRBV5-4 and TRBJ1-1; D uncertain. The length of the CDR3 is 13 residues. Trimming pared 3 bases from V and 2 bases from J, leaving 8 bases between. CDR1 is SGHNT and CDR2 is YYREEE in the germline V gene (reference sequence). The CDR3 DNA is TGTGCCAGCAGCTCCGGGGTTAACACTGAAGCTTTCTTT. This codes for CASSSGVNTEAFF.

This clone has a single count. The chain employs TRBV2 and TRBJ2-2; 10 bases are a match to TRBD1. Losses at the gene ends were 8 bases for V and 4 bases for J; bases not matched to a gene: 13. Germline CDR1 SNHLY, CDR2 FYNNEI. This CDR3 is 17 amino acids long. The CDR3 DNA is TGTGCCAGCCGAGACAGGGGGCGATTTTCTGGCACCGGGGAGCTGTTTTTT. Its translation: CASRDRGRFSGTGELFF.

CDR3 in DNA: TGTGCCAGCAGTTACCGCGCTGGTCAGCTGACCTATGGCTACACCTTC. It translates to CASSYRAGQLTYGYTF. J is TRBJ1-2 and V is TRBV6-5; no clear D gene. This CDR3 spans 16 amino acids. V lost 2 bases, J lost 4 bases, and 17 bases lay in between. Germline values: CDR1 MNHEY, CDR2 SVGAGI.

The CDR3 sequence: CASSPQGIGVSNEKLFF. The CDR3 nucleotides are TGCGCCAGCAGCCCACAGGGAATTGGGGTCTCTAATGAAAAACTGTTTTTT. The rearrangement uses TRBV5-1 and TRBJ1-4; a weak D match, TRBD1 (6 bases). The CDR3 is made up of 17 amino acids. Trimming removed 4 bases from V and 3 bases from J, with 19 bases in between. Germline V CDR1 and CDR2: SGHRS, YFSETQ.

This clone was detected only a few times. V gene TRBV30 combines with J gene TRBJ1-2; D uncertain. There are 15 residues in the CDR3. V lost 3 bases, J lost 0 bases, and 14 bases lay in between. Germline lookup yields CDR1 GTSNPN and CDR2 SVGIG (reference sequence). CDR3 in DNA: TGTGCCTGGAGGAGAAAACAACAAGCTAACTATGGCTACACCTTC. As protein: CAWRRKQQANYGYTF.

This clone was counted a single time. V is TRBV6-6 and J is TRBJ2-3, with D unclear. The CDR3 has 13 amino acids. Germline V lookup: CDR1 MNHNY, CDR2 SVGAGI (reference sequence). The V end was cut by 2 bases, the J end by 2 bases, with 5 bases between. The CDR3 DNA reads TGTGCCAGCAGTTACAGGGACACAGATACGCAGTATTTT. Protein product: CASSYRDTDTQYF.

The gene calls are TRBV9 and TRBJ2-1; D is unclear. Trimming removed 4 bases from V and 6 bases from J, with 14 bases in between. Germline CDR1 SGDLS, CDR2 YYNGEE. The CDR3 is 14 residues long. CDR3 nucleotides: TGTGCCAGCAGCCCCCAAAAAGCGATCAATGAGCAGTTCTTC. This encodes CASSPQKAINEQFF.

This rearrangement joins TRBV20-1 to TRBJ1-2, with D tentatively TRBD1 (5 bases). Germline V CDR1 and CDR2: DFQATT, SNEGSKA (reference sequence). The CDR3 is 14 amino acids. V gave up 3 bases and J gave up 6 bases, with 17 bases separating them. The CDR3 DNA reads TGCAGTGCTAGTAGGTTGTTTCGGGACCATGGCTACACCTTC. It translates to CSASRLFRDHGYTF.

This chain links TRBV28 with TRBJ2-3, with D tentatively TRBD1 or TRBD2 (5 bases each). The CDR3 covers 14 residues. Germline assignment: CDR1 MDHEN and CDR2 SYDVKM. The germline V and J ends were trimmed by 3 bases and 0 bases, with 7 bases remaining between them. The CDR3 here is CASSFGGSTDTQYF. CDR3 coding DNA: TGTGCCAGCAGTTTTGGGGGAAGCACAGATACGCAGTATTTT.

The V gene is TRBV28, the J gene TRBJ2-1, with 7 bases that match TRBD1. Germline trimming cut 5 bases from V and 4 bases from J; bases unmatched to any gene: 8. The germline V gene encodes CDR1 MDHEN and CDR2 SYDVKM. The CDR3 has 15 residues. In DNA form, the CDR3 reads TGTGCCAGCAGTACCTCCCGACAGGGATACAATGAGCAGTTCTTC. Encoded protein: CASSTSRQGYNEQFF.

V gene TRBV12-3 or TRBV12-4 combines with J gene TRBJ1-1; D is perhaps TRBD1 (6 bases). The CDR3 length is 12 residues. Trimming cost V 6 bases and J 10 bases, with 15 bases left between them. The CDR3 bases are TGTGCCAGCAGACTAAATCGGGGGGCAGCTTTCTTT. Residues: CASRLNRGAAFF.

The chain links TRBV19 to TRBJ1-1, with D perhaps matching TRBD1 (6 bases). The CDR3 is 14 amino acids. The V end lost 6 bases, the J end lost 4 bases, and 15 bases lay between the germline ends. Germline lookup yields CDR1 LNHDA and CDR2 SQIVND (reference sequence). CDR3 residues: CASSLQGIGTEAFF. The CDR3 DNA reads TGTGCCAGTAGCCTGCAGGGGATCGGCACTGAAGCTTTCTTT. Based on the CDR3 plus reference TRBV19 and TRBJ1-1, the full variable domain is DGGITQSPKYLFRKEGQNVTLSCEQNLNHDAMYWYRQDPGQGLRLIYYSQIVNDFQKGDIAEGYSVSREKKESFPLTVTSAQKNPTAFYLCASSLQGIGTEAFFGQGTRLTVV.

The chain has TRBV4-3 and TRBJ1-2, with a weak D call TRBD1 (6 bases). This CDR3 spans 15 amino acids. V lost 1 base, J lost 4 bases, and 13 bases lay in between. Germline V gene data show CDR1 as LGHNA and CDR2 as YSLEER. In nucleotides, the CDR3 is TGCGCCAGCAGCCAAGGAGGACAGCAACTCTATGGCTACACCTTC. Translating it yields CASSQGGQQLYGYTF.

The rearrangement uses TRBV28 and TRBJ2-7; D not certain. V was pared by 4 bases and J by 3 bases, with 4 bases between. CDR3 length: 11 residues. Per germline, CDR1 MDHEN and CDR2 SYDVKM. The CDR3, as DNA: TGTGCCAGCAGTTACCTCTACGAGCAGTACTTC. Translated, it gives CASSYLYEQYF.

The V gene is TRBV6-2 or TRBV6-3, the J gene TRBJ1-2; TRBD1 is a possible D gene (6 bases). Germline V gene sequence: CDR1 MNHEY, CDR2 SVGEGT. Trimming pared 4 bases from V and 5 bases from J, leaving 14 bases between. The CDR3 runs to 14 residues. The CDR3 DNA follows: TGTGCCAGCAGTTTTTACGGGGGCGATTATGGCTACACCTTC. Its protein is CASSFYGGDYGYTF.

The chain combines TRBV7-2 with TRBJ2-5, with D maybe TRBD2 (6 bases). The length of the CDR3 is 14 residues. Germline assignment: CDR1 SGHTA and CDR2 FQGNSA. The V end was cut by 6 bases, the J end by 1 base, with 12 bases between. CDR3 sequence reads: CASRLGLPQETQYF. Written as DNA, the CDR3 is TGTGCCAGCAGATTGGGACTTCCCCAAGAGACCCAGTACTTC. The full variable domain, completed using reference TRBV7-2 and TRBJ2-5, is GAGVSQSPSNKVTEKGKDVELRCDPISGHTALYWYRQSLGQGLEFLIYFQGNSAPDKSGLPSDRFSAERTGGSVSTLTIQRTQQEDSAVYLCASRLGLPQETQYFGPGTRLLVL.

As DNA, the CDR3 is TGTGCCTGGAGTGTAAGATTTAGAGGTGGTGACAGGGGATTCTACGAGCAGTACTTC. As protein: CAWSVRFRGGDRGFYEQYF. This rearrangement joins TRBV30 to TRBJ2-7, with 8 positions matching TRBD1. The germline V gene encodes CDR1 GTSNPN and CDR2 SVGIG (reference sequence). The V and J ends lost 0 bases and 3 bases, in that order; junction bases with no gene match: 19. The CDR3 loop spans 19 amino acids.

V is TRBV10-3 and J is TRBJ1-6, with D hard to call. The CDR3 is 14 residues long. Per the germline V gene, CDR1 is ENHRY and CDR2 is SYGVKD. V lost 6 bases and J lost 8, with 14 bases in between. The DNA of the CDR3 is TGTGCCATCAGCGGGGTTCAGGACTATTCACCCCTCCACTTT. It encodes CAISGVQDYSPLHF.

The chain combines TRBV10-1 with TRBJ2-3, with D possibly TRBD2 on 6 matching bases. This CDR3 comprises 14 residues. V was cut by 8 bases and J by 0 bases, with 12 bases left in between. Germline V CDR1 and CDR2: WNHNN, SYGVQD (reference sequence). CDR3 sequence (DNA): TGCGCCAGCTCCCCCGGGGGTAGCACAGATACGCAGTATTTT. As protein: CASSPGGSTDTQYF.

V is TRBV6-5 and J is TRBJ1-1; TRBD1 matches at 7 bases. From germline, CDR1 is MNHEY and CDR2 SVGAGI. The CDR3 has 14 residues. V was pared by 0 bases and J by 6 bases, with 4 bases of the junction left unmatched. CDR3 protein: CASSYSTGVSEAFF. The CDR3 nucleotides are TGTGCCAGCAGTTACTCAACAGGGGTTTCTGAAGCTTTCTTT.